Each of the 19 T cell receptor beta chains below was sequenced from the same sample in a study of blood T cell repertoires in COVID-19. Repertoires were generated with immunoSEQ multiplex PCR, while TCRdb's copy carries only in-frame clones and drops some. The sample lists more than 95,000 clones, roughly 90% occurring once. Material: peripheral blood. These receptors originate from a man in his forties or fifties with COVID-19, enrolled during active disease.

The chain has TRBV12-5 and TRBJ2-5; D gene uncertain. Germline V gives CDR1 LGHNT, CDR2 FRNRAP. The CDR3 runs to 13 residues. With 6 bases removed from V and 2 bases from J, the gap between germline ends came to 10 bases. CDR3 protein: CASGLGDQETQYF. CDR3 nucleotide sequence: TGTGCTAGTGGCCTCGGTGATCAAGAGACCCAGTACTTC.

The chain links TRBV13 to TRBJ1-5; no firm D call. CDR1 is PRHDT, CDR2 FYEKMQ, per germline (reference sequence). The CDR3 runs to 14 residues. V lost 0 bases and J lost 4, with 7 bases in between. CDR3 residues: CASSLGADNQPQHF. CDR3 nucleotides: TGTGCCAGCAGCTTAGGGGCAGATAATCAGCCCCAGCATTTT.

The V and J genes are TRBV19 and TRBJ2-7, with 11 nucleotides matching TRBD1. V shed 1 base and J 3 bases; nucleotides not matched to a gene: 2. Germline V gene data show CDR1 as LNHDA and CDR2 as SQIVND (reference sequence). This CDR3 region has 15 residues. The DNA for the CDR3 is TGTGCCAGTAGTATAGGGGACAGGGGGAACTACGAGCAGTACTTC. Encoded protein: CASSIGDRGNYEQYF.

This clone showed up just once. The V and J genes are TRBV21-1 and TRBJ2-5; TRBD1 reflects the table's D call only, with no check against the DNA. TRBV21-1 is labeled a pseudogene. The length of the CDR3 is 14 residues. CDR3 nucleotides: TGTGCCAGCAGCTTATACAGGGTCCAAGAGACCCAGTACTTC. It encodes CASSLYRVQETQYF.

V gene TRBV5-4 combines with J gene TRBJ2-2, with D perhaps TRBD1 (6 bases). This CDR3 has 16 residues. V lost 1 base and J lost 8, with 18 bases in between. Looked up from germline, CDR1 is SGHNT and CDR2 is YYREEE (reference sequence). As DNA, the CDR3 is TGTGCCAGCAGCTTGCGACAGGCCCCCACCCGGGGGGAGCTGTTTTTT. This gives the protein CASSLRQAPTRGELFF.

V and J are TRBV6-1 and TRBJ2-6, with D unresolved. The germline V and J ends were trimmed by 2 bases and 3 bases, with 8 bases remaining between them. CDR3 length equals 15 residues. Germline assignment: CDR1 MNHNS and CDR2 SASEGT. CDR3 bases: TGTGCCAGCAGTGAACCGACTTTTGGGGCCAACGTCCTGACTTTC. This translates into CASSEPTFGANVLTF.

CDR3 nucleotide sequence: TGTGCCAGCAGCTTTTCACAGGGGGCGATTACCGGGGAGCTGTTTTTT. Translated: CASSFSQGAITGELFF. This rearrangement joins TRBV7-3 to TRBJ2-2; 9 bases are shared with TRBD1. This CDR3 comprises 16 residues. Germline CDR1 is SGHTA and CDR2 is FQGTGA. V gave up 3 bases and J gave up 5 bases; unmatched junction bases: 7.

The chain employs TRBV18 and TRBJ1-3, with TRBD1 matching over 8 bases. CDR3 length: 14 amino acids. Germline V gene lookup returns CDR1 KGHSH and CDR2 LQKENI. Trimming took 1 base from V and 8 from J; bases not matched to a gene: 4. Here the CDR3 reads CASSPLDRADTIYF. In nucleotides, the CDR3 is TGTGCCAGCTCACCACTGGACAGGGCGGACACCATATATTTT.

This clone was counted a few times. V and J are TRBV6-5 and TRBJ1-1; possible D gene TRBD1, 5 bases. Germline values: CDR1 MNHEY, CDR2 SVGAGI. The CDR3 is made up of 13 amino acids. The ends were cut back, 7 bases at V and 1 base at J, with 10 bases in the middle. CDR3 protein: CASTGASNTEAFF. For the CDR3, the DNA is TGTGCCAGCACTGGGGCTTCGAACACTGAAGCTTTCTTT.

The chain combines TRBV29-1 with TRBJ1-6; TRBD1 matches 7 bases. The CDR3 covers 12 residues. V dropped 6 bases and J dropped 5; count of bases not matched to a gene: 1. CDR1 is SQVTM and CDR2 is ANQGSEA in the germline V gene. CDR3 sequence: CSVGTDNSPLHF. In DNA form, the CDR3 reads TGCAGCGTCGGGACAGATAATTCACCCCTCCACTTT.

The chain is built from TRBV9 and TRBJ2-3; no reliable D call. The CDR3 is 15 amino acids. The ends were cut back, 4 bases at V and 2 bases at J, with 14 bases in the middle. CDR1 and CDR2 (germline): SGDLS, YYNGEE. DNA of the CDR3: TGTGCCAGCAGCCCCGGTCAAAAAGACACAGATACGCAGTATTTT. It encodes CASSPGQKDTDTQYF.

The chain uses TRBV2 and TRBJ2-2; D remains unclear. The CDR3 spans 12 residues. In germline, CDR1 is SNHLY, CDR2 FYNNEI. Trimming shortened V by 4 bases and J by 3 bases, and 3 bases separated the two germline ends. The CDR3, as DNA: TGTGCCAGCAGTGCAGACACCGGGGAGCTGTTTTTT. Residues: CASSADTGELFF.

This rearrangement joins TRBV2 to TRBJ2-7; D might be TRBD2 (5 bases). The CDR3 runs 13 residues. The germline V gene encodes CDR1 SNHLY and CDR2 FYNNEI. The V end lost 7 bases, the J end lost 5 bases, and 15 bases lay between the germline ends. The DNA for the CDR3 is TGTGCCAGCATTACCCCCCGGCGGGACGAGCAGTACTTC. As protein: CASITPRRDEQYF.

The V and J genes are TRBV2 and TRBJ2-5; possible D gene TRBD1, 6 bases. The CDR3 extends over 15 amino acids. The germline V and J ends were trimmed by 6 bases and 5 bases, with 19 bases remaining between them. CDR1 is SNHLY and CDR2 is FYNNEI in the germline V gene. The CDR3 DNA reads as TGTGCCAGCAGACCGGGACAAAGGGGGTTTGAGACCCAGTACTTC. This translates into CASRPGQRGFETQYF.

The chain uses TRBV3-1 (or the pseudogene TRBV3-2) and TRBJ2-3; 7 nucleotides match TRBD2. This CDR3 spans 13 amino acids. Trimming cost V 8 bases and J 6 bases; bases outside gene matches: 8. Germline V gives CDR1 LGHDT, CDR2 YNNKEL (reference sequence). CDR3 region: CASGGLAGDTQYF. DNA for the CDR3: TGTGCCAGCGGGGGATTAGCGGGCGATACGCAGTATTTT.

The chain has TRBV5-1 and TRBJ2-7, with TRBD2 matching over 10 bases. V dropped 3 bases and J dropped 4; count of bases not matched to a gene: 10. CDR1 is SGHRS, CDR2 YFSETQ, per germline. CDR3 length: 16 amino acids. CDR3 protein: CASSSSLAGVIYEQYF. CDR3 DNA: TGCGCCAGCAGCTCTAGTCTAGCGGGAGTGATTTACGAGCAGTACTTC. Variable domain in full (rest from reference TRBV5-1 and TRBJ2-7): KAGVTQTPRYLIKTRGQQVTLSCSPISGHRSVSWYQQTPGQGLQFLFEYFSETQRNKGNFPGRFSGRQFSNSRSEMNVSTLELGDSALYLCASSSSLAGVIYEQYFGPGTRLTVT.

The V gene is TRBV4-1, the J gene TRBJ1-2, with D possibly matching TRBD1 (6 bases). The CDR3 loop spans 15 amino acids. Germline CDR1 and CDR2: MGHRA and YSYEKL. Trimming shortened V by 0 bases and J by 5 bases, and 13 bases separated the two germline ends. The CDR3 coding sequence is TGCGCCAGCAGCCAAGATGAGGTAGGGGGATATGGCTACACCTTC. This gives the protein CASSQDEVGGYGYTF.

This sequence joins TRBV10-3 and TRBJ2-5, with 8 positions matching TRBD2. J was trimmed by 5 bases and V by 2 bases; bases with no gene match: 4. This CDR3 region has 14 residues. CDR1 and CDR2 (germline): ENHRY, SYGVKD. The CDR3 loop is CAISERAGVETQYF. In DNA form, the CDR3 reads TGTGCCATCAGTGAGCGAGCGGGAGTGGAGACCCAGTACTTC.

Only a few counts were recorded for this clone. The chain joins TRBV7-9 to TRBJ1-5, with 8 nucleotides matching TRBD1. Germline loops: CDR1 SEHNR, CDR2 FQNEAQ (reference sequence). J lost 3 bases, V lost 5 bases, and 3 bases had no gene match. This CDR3 is 14 amino acids long. The CDR3 DNA reads as TGTGCCAGCAGCCTGACAGGGGACAATCAGCCCCAGCATTTT. Translation: CASSLTGDNQPQHF.